Listed below are T cell receptor beta chains from one sample, sequenced in a study of T-cell reconstitution after alpha-beta-depleted transplantation in children. TCRdb redid the calling of the PCR reads with MiXCR, one entry per CDR3 protein. The table shows 800,000 to 1,000,000 distinct CDR3 sequences, with about 30% occurring only once. Source: PBMCs, mostly from graft donor cells, taken 360 days after TCRalphabeta/CD19-depleted stem cell transplant. Every receptor here comes from a boy under two years old who had a stem cell transplant for SCID, so the T cells may come from the graft donor. Each CDR3 is given with its conserved first and last residue. The D gene is left open where the match is weak. For some rows the clone size is stated as once, few or many, or as a class when expanded; others skip it.

length	V	size	D	J	DNA	CDR3
15	TRBV29-1	NA	NA	TRBJ2-5	TGCAGCGTTGAAGATCAGAATAGGCTATTGGGGACCCAGTACTTC	CSVEDQNRLLGTQYF
17	TRBV12-3/TRBV12-4	NA	NA	TRBJ1-1	TGTGCCAGCAGTTTGGGGACTCCCGGGGGCCTGAACACTGAAGCTTTCTTT	CASSLGTPGGLNTEAFF
13	TRBV7-9	NA	TRBD1	TRBJ2-3	TGTGCCGGAGGACAGGGGAGCACAGATACGCAGTATTTT	CAGGQGSTDTQYF
15	TRBV11-2	NA	TRBD1	TRBJ1-2	TGTGCCAGCAGCTTAGATCAGAGGACAGGGTATGGCTACACCTTC	CASSLDQRTGYGYTF
17	TRBV12-3/TRBV12-4	few	NA	TRBJ1-2	TGTGCCAGCAGTTTTCTTTGGGACCGGATGGCGCGAGGTGGCTACACCTTC	CASSFLWDRMARGGYTF
14	TRBV29-1	few	TRBD2	TRBJ2-1	TGCAGCGTGGATGAGCGGGGAGGATACAATGAGCAGTTCTTC	CSVDERGGYNEQFF
16	TRBV10-1	NA	TRBD2	TRBJ2-3	TGCGCCAGCAGTGAGTCAAAGCGGGGGGGCACAGATACGCAGTATTTT	CASSESKRGGTDTQYF
14	TRBV20-1	few	TRBD2	TRBJ2-5	TGCAGTGCATCTCGGGGAGGGGACCAAGAGACCCAGTACTTC	CSASRGGDQETQYF
16	TRBV9	many	TRBD2	TRBJ2-2	TGTGCCAGCACTTCAAGCGGGGGACCGAACACCGGGGAGCTGTTTTTT	CASTSSGGPNTGELFF
14	TRBV6-2/TRBV6-3	NA	NA	TRBJ2-1	TGTGCCAGCAGACGGCCGGATGGCTACAATGAGCAGTTCTTC	CASRRPDGYNEQFF
14	TRBV12-3/TRBV12-4	few	NA	TRBJ1-4	TGTGCCAGCAGTTTGGTGACAACTAATGAAAAACTGTTTTTT	CASSLVTTNEKLFF
14	TRBV5-1	once	NA	TRBJ2-7	TGCGCCAGCAGCTTGGAAGGGTATACGGGGGAGCAGTACTTC	CASSLEGYTGEQYF
14	TRBV5-1	NA	NA	TRBJ2-1	TGCGCCAGCAGCGGAGGCGGGCAGTACAATGAGCAGTTCTTC	CASSGGGQYNEQFF
18	TRBV24-1	NA	TRBD1	TRBJ2-7	TGTGCCACCAGTGCCGCCTCCCCGTGGGCAGGGGGCCCCTACGAGCAGTACTTC	CATSAASPWAGGPYEQYF
18	TRBV9	NA	NA	TRBJ2-3	TGTGCCAGCAGCGTAGGGACGGGTTCTTCTTACGGGACAGATACGCAGTATTTT	CASSVGTGSSYGTDTQYF
15	TRBV9	few	TRBD2	TRBJ2-2	TGTGCCAGCAGCGTCCTAGCGGGATCGGGGGTGGAGCTGTTTTTT	CASSVLAGSGVELFF
14	TRBV20-1	NA	NA	TRBJ2-3	TGCAGTGCTACAAAGGGATATAGCACAGATACGCAGTATTTT	CSATKGYSTDTQYF
14	TRBV7-9	NA	TRBD1	TRBJ2-7	TGTGCCAGCAGCGCGACAGGGGGCTCCGACGAGCAGTACTTC	CASSATGGSDEQYF
15	TRBV28	NA	NA	TRBJ2-1	TGTGCCAGCAGTTCTCCGGGACAACATTACAATGAGCAGTTCTTC	CASSSPGQHYNEQFF
14	TRBV11-2	NA	NA	TRBJ2-1	TGTGCCAGCAGCTTATACCGGGGATTCCATGAGCAGTTCTTC	CASSLYRGFHEQFF
15	TRBV20-1	NA	NA	TRBJ2-7	TGCAGTGCTAGAGATGTACTGCAGGGCGGGTACGAGCAGTACTTC	CSARDVLQGGYEQYF
14	TRBV10-3	NA	TRBD1	TRBJ1-2	TGTGCCATCAGTACGGGACAGGGGGCCTATGGCTACACCTTC	CAISTGQGAYGYTF
11	TRBV10-3	NA	NA	TRBJ2-3	TGTGCCATACTTAAGTCGGATACGCAGTATTTT	CAILKSDTQYF
15	TRBV12-3/TRBV12-4	NA	TRBD1	TRBJ2-1	TGTGCCAGCACCAAGGGACAGGGGGGAAACAATGAGCAGTTCTTC	CASTKGQGGNNEQFF
15	TRBV12-3/TRBV12-4	NA	NA	TRBJ1-1	TGTGCCAGCAGTTTCTCTGGTGCCTTGAACACTGAAGCTTTCTTT	CASSFSGALNTEAFF
12	TRBV7-9	NA	TRBD1	TRBJ1-4	TGTGCCACCAAGGGGGCGCCTGAAAAACTGTTTTTT	CATKGAPEKLFF
12	TRBV7-8	once	NA	TRBJ2-7	TGTGCCAGCAGCTCTACAGGGCCCGAGCAGTACTTC	CASSSTGPEQYF
13	TRBV15	few	NA	TRBJ2-3	TGTGCCACGGCCGGGGAGGGCACAGATACGCAGTATTTT	CATAGEGTDTQYF
14	TRBV12-3/TRBV12-4	NA	NA	TRBJ1-1	TGTGCCAGCCAACCGGAGGGGGAAGTCAGTGAAGCTTTCTTT	CASQPEGEVSEAFF
15	TRBV5-1	NA	NA	TRBJ2-1	TGCGCCAGCAGCACCGGGACACCCTCCTACAATGAGCAGTTCTTC	CASSTGTPSYNEQFF
16	TRBV5-1	NA	NA	TRBJ2-7	TGCGCCAGCAGCTTGGTTGGGTCCCCGGGTGCCTACGAGCAGTACTTC	CASSLVGSPGAYEQYF